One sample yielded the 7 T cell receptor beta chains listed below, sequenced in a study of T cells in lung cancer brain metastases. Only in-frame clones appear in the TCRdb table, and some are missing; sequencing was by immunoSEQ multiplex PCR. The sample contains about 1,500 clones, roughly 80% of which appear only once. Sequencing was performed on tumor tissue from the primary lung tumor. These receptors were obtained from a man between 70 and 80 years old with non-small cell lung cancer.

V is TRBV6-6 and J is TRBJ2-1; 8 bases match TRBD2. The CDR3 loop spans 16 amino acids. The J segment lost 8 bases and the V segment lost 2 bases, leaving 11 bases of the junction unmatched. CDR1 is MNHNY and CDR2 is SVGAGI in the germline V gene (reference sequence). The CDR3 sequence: CASSYGAGGRRDEQFF. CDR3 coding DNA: TGTGCCAGCAGTTACGGGGCGGGAGGCCGTCGGGATGAGCAGTTCTTC.

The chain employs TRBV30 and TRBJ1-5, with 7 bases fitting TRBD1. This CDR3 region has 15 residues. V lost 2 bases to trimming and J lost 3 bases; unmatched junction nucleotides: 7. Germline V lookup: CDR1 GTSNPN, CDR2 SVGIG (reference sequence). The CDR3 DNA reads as TGTGCCTGGAGTCGCCCGGGACAGTACAATCAGCCCCAGCATTTT. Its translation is CAWSRPGQYNQPQHF.

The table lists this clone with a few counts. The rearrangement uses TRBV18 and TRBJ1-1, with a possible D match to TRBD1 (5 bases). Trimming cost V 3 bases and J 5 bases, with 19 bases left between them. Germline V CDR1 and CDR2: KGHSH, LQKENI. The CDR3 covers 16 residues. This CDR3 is CASSPTLGREGTEAFF. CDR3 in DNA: TGTGCCAGCTCACCCACTCTTGGCAGGGAGGGGACTGAAGCTTTCTTT.

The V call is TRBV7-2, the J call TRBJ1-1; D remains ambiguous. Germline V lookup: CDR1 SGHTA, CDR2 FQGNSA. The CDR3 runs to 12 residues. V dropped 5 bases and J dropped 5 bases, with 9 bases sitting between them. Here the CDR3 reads CASSPRSTEAFF. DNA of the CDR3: TGTGCCAGCAGCCCGAGGTCTACTGAAGCTTTCTTT.

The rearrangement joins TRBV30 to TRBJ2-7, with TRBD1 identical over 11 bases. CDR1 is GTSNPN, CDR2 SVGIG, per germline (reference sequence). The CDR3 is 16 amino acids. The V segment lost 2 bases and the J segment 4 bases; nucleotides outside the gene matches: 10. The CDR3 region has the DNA TGTGCCTGGAGTACTCGGGACAGGGGGTTAGGATACGAGCAGTACTTC. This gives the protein CAWSTRDRGLGYEQYF.

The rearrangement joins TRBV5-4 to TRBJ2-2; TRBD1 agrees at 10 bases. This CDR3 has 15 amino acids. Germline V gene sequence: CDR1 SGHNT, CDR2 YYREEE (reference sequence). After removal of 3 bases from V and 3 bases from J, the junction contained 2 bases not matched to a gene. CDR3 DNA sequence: TGTGCCAGCAGCTGGACAGGGGGTTACACCGGGGAGCTGTTTTTT. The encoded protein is CASSWTGGYTGELFF.

CDR3 sequence reads: CASPPLAGETQYF. CDR3 coding DNA: TGTGCCAGCCCTCCTTTAGCGGGGGAGACCCAGTACTTC. The chain recombines TRBV6-1 with TRBJ2-5; 8 bases are a match to TRBD2. V was clipped by 8 bases and J by 5 bases; unmatched bases: 7. Germline lookup yields CDR1 MNHNS and CDR2 SASEGT. The CDR3 has 13 amino acids.